These 3 T cell receptor beta chains share one sample of origin, sequenced in a study of human T cells and chemical hapten exposure. As to time point: patch test 2, 6 weeks after DPC sensitization. Treatment indicated: therapeutic diphenylcyclopropenone sensitization with weekly scalp DPC. TCRdb analysed the RACE reads with MiXCR anew, one entry per CDR3 protein. This sample has roughly 94,000 distinct CDR3 sequences, with 7% to 10% found just once. The material sequenced was whole blood, taken in connection with sensitization to the hapten diphenylcyclopropenone (DPC). The receptors were sampled from a woman between 40 and 50 years old with alopecia areata. Some clones in this sample may be carry-over from other donors' samples.

This clonotype was recorded many times. J is TRBJ2-1 and V is TRBV3-1; maybe TRBD2 (6 bases). Germline V CDR1 and CDR2: LGHDT, YNNKEL (reference sequence). Deletions cut 0 bases from V and 3 bases from J, with 12 bases between. The CDR3 is 16 residues long. CDR3 DNA: TGTGCCAGCAGCCAAGACCCTGCGGGGAGCTACAATGAGCAGTTCTTC. This gives the protein CASSQDPAGSYNEQFF.

The table lists this clonotype with a few counts. The chain recombines TRBV20-1 with TRBJ1-2; maybe TRBD1 (6 bases). Germline lookup yields CDR1 DFQATT and CDR2 SNEGSKA (reference sequence). The CDR3 runs 12 residues. V lost 6 bases to trimming and J lost 2 bases, with 10 bases between them. DNA for the CDR3: TGCAGTGCCCCCACAGGGAACTATGGCTACACCTTC. It translates to CSAPTGNYGYTF.

This clonotype was picked up many times. V is TRBV6-4 and J is TRBJ2-1, with D unresolved. This CDR3 is built from 13 residues. The germline CDR1 and CDR2 sequences are MRHNA and SNTAGT. Trimming took 3 bases from V and 9 from J, leaving 12 bases between them. The CDR3 DNA reads TGTGCCAGCAGTGATTCTGGCGCGGCTGAGCAGTTCTTC. It yields the protein CASSDSGAAEQFF.